This T cell receptor (beta chain) was recovered during a study of a mutant IDH1 vaccine in newly diagnosed glioma (dated by TCRdb to the early 2020s). Study-level background: Vaccination began 4-6 weeks after radiotherapy alone, or alongside temozolomide cycles in the chemotherapy-containing groups. The week-35 safety follow-up was designated visit V12, and the week-47 end of study was designated visit V13. Six visits were used for peripheral blood collection: V03 (baseline), V05, V07, V10, V12 and V13. Of the approximately 34 treated patients, around 62% were male and 37.5% were female, and a mean age of approximately 40 years was recorded. Before enrollment, most patients had been given radiochemotherapy with temozolomide as standard therapy, while the rest had received either radiotherapy alone or temozolomide alone. Longitudinal TCRB deep sequencing was performed for about 25 treated patients wherever samples were available for exploratory analyses.

For this clone: Its antigen is not yet known. No base quality information exists; no much larger clone differs at one position.

The library was produced with the immunoSEQ multiplex PCR assay. Rearranged TCR beta chain sequences were amplified with the hsTCRB Kit following the manufacturer's protocol. An Illumina MiSeq was used to sequence the TCRB libraries. Under the source paper's analysis protocol: The kit vendor's proprietary platform handled demultiplexing, trimming and gene mapping. TCRdb re-hosts the immuneACCESS table, in-frame sequences only. Its copies lack some clones; in the studies checked, an unresolved V gene accounts for under half of them, and the cause for the rest is not known. V and J calls and clone size are given by that table; D and trimming were obtained from the DNA. The sample records under 35,000 clones, around three quarters of which are singletons. The top ten hold about 7.6% of the sample. The sample's time point, from its label and the paper: week 35, safety follow-up. Each vaccine dose was 300 ug of a 20-mer mutant IDH1 peptide in Montanide, given subcutaneously with topical imiquimod. Patients received eight vaccinations in weeks 1, 3, 5, 7, 11, 15, 19 and 23, corresponding to visits V03 through V10. Donors had newly diagnosed WHO grade 3 or 4 IDH1-mutant astrocytomas with loss of nuclear ATRX. The samples were drawn from NOA16, a multicentre, single-arm, open-label phase I trial in Germany that tested a mutant IDH1 peptide vaccine in humans for the first time. The DNeasy Blood and Tissue Kit was used to extract genomic DNA from EDTA blood for TCRB sequencing.

The germline V gene (reference sequence) sets CDR1 to MNHEY and CDR2 to SMNVEV. From its cysteine to its phenylalanine, the CDR3 spans 14 amino acids. The CDR3 DNA has 42 bases and is translated from base 1. At the junction V is shortened by 10 bases and J by 4 bases, with 19 bases in between. Here is what the overall study found, with its caveats: According to the authors, sample limitations meant that analyses of patient blood samples could not be reproduced. Immune responses induced by the vaccine were seen in 90% to 95% of patients across multiple MHC alleles. Pseudoprogression appeared unrelated to alterations in the top peripheral T cell clonotypes detected by TCRB sequencing. Availability determined which PBMC samples were chosen for TCRB deep sequencing.

Sequences were derived from PBMCs, sampled from a glioma patient whose treatment included an IDH1 peptide vaccine. This clonotype was obtained from a man in his fifties with glioma. This chain is built from TRBV27 and TRBJ1-1, with the D gene too uncertain to name. At the DNA level, the sequence is TGTGCCACCCCGGGCGAGCCCGGCGGCACTGAAGCTTTCTTT. It translates as CATPGEPGGTEAFF.